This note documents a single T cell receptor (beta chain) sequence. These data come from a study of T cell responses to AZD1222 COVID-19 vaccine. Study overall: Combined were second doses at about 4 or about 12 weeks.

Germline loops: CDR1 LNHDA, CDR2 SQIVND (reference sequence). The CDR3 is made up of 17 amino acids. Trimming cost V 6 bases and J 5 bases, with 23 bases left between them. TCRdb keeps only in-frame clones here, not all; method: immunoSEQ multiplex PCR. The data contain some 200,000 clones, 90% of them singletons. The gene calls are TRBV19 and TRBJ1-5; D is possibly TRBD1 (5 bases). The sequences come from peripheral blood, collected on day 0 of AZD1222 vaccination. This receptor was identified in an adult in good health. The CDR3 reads CASSHPLTGVTYQPQHF. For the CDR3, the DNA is TGTGCCAGTAGCCATCCCCTGACGGGGGTTACCTATCAGCCCCAGCATTTT.